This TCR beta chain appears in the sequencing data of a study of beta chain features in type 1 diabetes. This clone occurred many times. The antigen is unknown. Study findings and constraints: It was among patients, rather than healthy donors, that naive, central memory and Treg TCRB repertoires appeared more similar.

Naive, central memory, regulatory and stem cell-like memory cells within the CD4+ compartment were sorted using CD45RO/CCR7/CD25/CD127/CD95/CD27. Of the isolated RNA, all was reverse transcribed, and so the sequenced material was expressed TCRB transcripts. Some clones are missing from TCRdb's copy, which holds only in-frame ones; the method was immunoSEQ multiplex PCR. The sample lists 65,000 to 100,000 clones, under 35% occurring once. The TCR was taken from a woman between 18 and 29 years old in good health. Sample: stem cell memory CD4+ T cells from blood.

DNA of the CDR3: TGTGCCAGCAGCTTTCGGGAGGAACTGTTTTTT. Its protein is CASSFREELFF. V usage is TRBV7-9 and J usage is TRBJ1-4; D is undetermined. In germline, CDR1 is SEHNR, CDR2 FQNEAQ (reference sequence). The CDR3 loop spans 11 amino acids. The ends were cut back, 3 bases at V and 12 bases at J, with 8 bases in the middle.